A single sample is the source of the 20 T cell receptor beta chains below, sequenced in a study of T cells in Graves' hyperthyroidism and ophthalmopathy. Authors of the study amplified TCR beta CDR3 regions from RNA transcripts. HTBI primers were employed in a first-round RT-PCR of the TCR CDR3. TCRdb re-derived calls from the multiplex PCR reads in MiXCR, one entry per CDR3 protein. The repertoire has a few hundred thousand distinct CDR3 sequences, 46% of them found once; the top ten carry about 8%. Sequencing was done on a sample of peripheral blood or thyroid tissue (not recorded which). Receptors originate from a woman aged 18-30 years with Graves' hyperthyroidism.

V usage is TRBV20-1 and J usage is TRBJ1-5, with a possible D match to TRBD1 (5 bases). V lost 0 bases and J lost 11, with 23 bases in between. The CDR3 totals 16 residues. Germline values: CDR1 DFQATT, CDR2 SNEGSKA (reference sequence). In DNA, the CDR3 is TGCAGTGCTAGAGATCGAGCGGGACTAGCTAAGGAGACCCAGCATTTT. It specifies CSARDRAGLAKETQHF.

The J gene is TRBJ2-7, the V gene TRBV7-6; D gene unclear. The CDR3 consists of 16 residues. V was pared by 6 bases and J by 2 bases, with 20 bases between. The germline CDR1 and CDR2 sequences are SGHVS and FNYEAQ. The CDR3 reads CASSLSVRPGTYEQYF. The CDR3 region has the DNA TGTGCCAGCAGTTTATCAGTCAGGCCGGGCACCTACGAGCAGTACTTC.

On this clonotype: Given a much more abundant clone one base away, this may be a read error. CDR3 coding DNA: TGTGCCAGCAGCTCCTTCACAGGGATCTACGAGCAGTACTTC. This codes for CASSSFTGIYEQYF. The chain has TRBV5-4 and TRBJ2-7; a possible D gene is TRBD1 (6 bases). Trimming stripped 3 bases from V and 3 bases from J, with 13 bases between. Germline CDR1 and CDR2: SGHNT and YYREEE (reference sequence). The CDR3 contains 14 residues.

This clonotype showed up many times. The CDR3 DNA reads TGTGCCAGCAGCCCGGGACAGGGGTTGGCCGGGGAGCTGTTTTTT. Its translation: CASSPGQGLAGELFF. The V gene is TRBV11-3, the J gene TRBJ2-2, with 10 bases lining up with TRBD1. Trimming took 5 bases from V and 6 from J; bases not matched to a gene: 6. The CDR3 is made up of 15 amino acids. Germline lookup yields CDR1 SGHNT and CDR2 YENEEA.

This clonotype was seen ten or more times. The chain uses TRBV5-6 and TRBJ2-5, with D hard to call. The CDR3 contains 15 residues. Germline V gene lookup returns CDR1 SGHDT and CDR2 YYEEEE. V dropped 1 base and J dropped 2 bases, with 12 bases sitting between them. The CDR3 sequence is CASSLFVASQETQYF. The CDR3, as DNA: TGTGCCAGCAGCTTGTTCGTGGCCTCACAAGAGACCCAGTACTTC. Full variable domain (missing parts from reference TRBV5-6 and TRBJ2-5): DAGVTQSPTHLIKTRGQQVTLRCSPKSGHDTVSWYQQALGQGPQFIFQYYEEEERQRGNFPDRFSGHQFPNYSSELNVNALLLGDSALYLCASSLFVASQETQYFGPGTRLLVL.

With regard to this clonotype: It may be a read error: a sequence one base away is much more abundant. The gene calls are TRBV7-8 and TRBJ2-5, with TRBD2 matching over 13 bases. The junction had 2 bases not matched to a gene; V was cut back by 3 bases and J by 1 base. CDR3 length: 16 amino acids. The germline CDR1 and CDR2 sequences are SGHVS and FQNEAQ. The CDR3 bases are TGTGCCAGCAGCTTCGGGACTAGCGGGGCCCAAGAGACCCAGTACTTC. Translation gives CASSFGTSGAQETQYF.

This clonotype was seen a handful of times. CDR3 nucleotide sequence: TGTGCCTGGAGTGTAAGGTACCTCTCTGGAAACACCATATATTTT. Translated: CAWSVRYLSGNTIYF. The V gene is TRBV30, the J gene TRBJ1-3; D remains ambiguous. V gave up 0 bases and J gave up 0 bases, with 9 bases separating them. The CDR3 is 15 residues long. CDR1 and CDR2 from the germline V gene are GTSNPN and SVGIG (reference sequence).

Ten or more counts support this clonotype. The chain combines TRBV12-3 or TRBV12-4 with TRBJ2-7, with unresolved D. V lost 6 bases and J 2 bases, leaving 20 bases between the germline ends. The CDR3 spans 16 residues. CDR3 coding DNA: TGTGCCAGCAGCAAATCCCGGACGCAAAGAGCCTACGAGCAGTACTTC. Translating gives CASSKSRTQRAYEQYF.

This clonotype was observed a few times. The rearrangement links TRBV12-5 to TRBJ1-5, with D tentatively TRBD1 (5 bases). CDR3 length: 15 amino acids. V shed 2 bases and J shed 8 bases, with 16 bases lying between them. Germline CDR1 is LGHNT and CDR2 is FRNRAP. The CDR3 DNA follows: TGTGCTAGTGGTTTGCCCACAGAGGGGAGAAAGCCCCAGCATTTT. Encoded protein: CASGLPTEGRKPQHF.

This clonotype was counted many times. The chain is built from TRBV5-6 and TRBJ2-7, with no clear D. The CDR3 runs to 15 residues. V dropped 4 bases and J dropped 3 bases, with 17 bases sitting between them. From germline, CDR1 is SGHDT and CDR2 YYEEEE. The CDR3 nucleotides read TGTGCCAGCAGCACGGGCCCAGATCCCCTCTACGAGCAGTACTTC. It specifies CASSTGPDPLYEQYF.

This clonotype was observed at least ten times. Germline is not matched at one junction end, which may reflect a read error. The gene calls are TRBV7-7 and TRBJ2-5, with D possibly TRBD1 on 6 matching bases. The germline V gene has CDR1 SSHAT and CDR2 FNYEAQ (reference sequence). This CDR3 is 16 amino acids long. The CDR3 DNA reads TGTGCTAGCAGCCCCGGGCAAGGGGGAGACCAAGAGACCCAGTACTTC. It specifies CASSPGQGGDQETQYF.

This clonotype came up many times. The CDR3 nucleotides read TGCGCCAGCAGCCCCGTGACGGGAAATCAGCAGTACTTC. It encodes CASSPVTGNQQYF. The rearrangement joins TRBV5-1 to TRBJ2-7; the D gene is possibly TRBD2 (5 bases). V was pared by 4 bases and J by 8 bases, with 16 bases between. Germline CDR1 is SGHRS and CDR2 is YFSETQ. This CDR3 comprises 13 residues.

This clonotype has at least ten counts. The genes are TRBV20-1 and TRBJ2-5, with TRBD2 matching 12 bases. With 6 bases clipped from V and 1 base from J, the junction kept 6 bases outside the gene matches. CDR1 DFQATT and CDR2 SNEGSKA come from the germline V gene (reference sequence). The CDR3 consists of 15 residues. The CDR3 region is CSAPSSGRVQETQYF. CDR3 coding DNA: TGCAGTGCCCCCTCTAGCGGGAGGGTCCAAGAGACCCAGTACTTC.

This clonotype has ten or more counts. The CDR3 protein is CSVEGTEPEQYF. In DNA, the CDR3 is TGCAGCGTTGAAGGGACAGAACCCGAGCAGTACTTC. The chain joins TRBV29-1 to TRBJ2-7; D possibly corresponds to TRBD1 (6 bases). The CDR3 has 12 amino acids. CDR1 and CDR2 (germline): SQVTM, ANQGSEA. V lost 1 base, J lost 6 bases, and 10 bases lay in between.

This clonotype was detected many times. This rearrangement joins TRBV12-3 or TRBV12-4 to TRBJ2-5; D is unclear. Trimming removed 3 bases from V and 2 bases from J, with 16 bases in between. The length of the CDR3 is 16 residues. CDR3 coding DNA: TGTGCCAGCAGTTTTTGGATAGGTAGTCAGCAAGAGACCCAGTACTTC. Its protein product is CASSFWIGSQQETQYF.

There are many counts of this clonotype. V is TRBV7-9 and J is TRBJ1-5; D is ambiguous. CDR1 and CDR2 from the germline V gene are SEHNR and FQNEAQ (reference sequence). The germline V and J ends were trimmed by 6 bases and 6 bases, with 12 bases remaining between them. The CDR3 consists of 13 residues. The CDR3 loop reads CASSQDPSQPQHF. For the CDR3, the DNA is TGTGCCAGCAGTCAAGATCCCAGTCAGCCCCAGCATTTT.

On this clonotype itself: An end of the junction differs from the germline gene, which may be a read error. This chain links TRBV24-1 with TRBJ1-2, with 7 positions matching TRBD1. The CDR3 sequence is 13 residues long. Germline V lookup: CDR1 KGHDR, CDR2 SFDVKD. The CDR3 bases are TGTGCCACCAGTGTTACCGGGACAGATGGCCACACCTTC. Translation gives CATSVTGTDGHTF.

This clonotype was found many times. The V and J genes are TRBV3-1 and TRBJ2-5, with 7 bases identical to TRBD2. V lost 4 bases, J lost 1 base, and 9 bases stayed unmatched. The CDR3 extends over 16 amino acids. Germline CDR1 is LGHDT and CDR2 is YNNKEL (reference sequence). CDR3 sequence reads: CASSLGPSGPQETQYF. The CDR3, as DNA: TGTGCCAGCAGCCTTGGTCCTAGCGGCCCCCAAGAGACCCAGTACTTC.

This rearrangement joins TRBV19 to TRBJ2-1; D call uncertain. Trimming stripped 3 bases from V and 3 bases from J, with 15 bases between. Germline V gene sequence: CDR1 LNHDA, CDR2 SQIVND (reference sequence). The CDR3 has 16 amino acids. CDR3 amino acids: CASSMSDIAFYNEQFF. The CDR3 DNA reads as TGTGCCAGTAGTATGAGCGACATAGCCTTCTACAATGAGCAGTTCTTC.

This clonotype has ten or more counts. This chain connects TRBV11-3 to TRBJ1-2; maybe TRBD1 (6 bases). V lost 0 bases, J lost 8 bases, and 19 bases lay in between. This CDR3 comprises 16 residues. Germline V gene lookup returns CDR1 SGHNT and CDR2 YENEEA. Written as DNA, the CDR3 is TGTGCCAGCAGCTTAGATCTCCCCACAGGGACTCTCGGCTACACCTTC. It translates to CASSLDLPTGTLGYTF.